The rows below give T cell receptor beta chains drawn from one sample of a study of T cell repertoires in cytomegalovirus infection. MiXCR, applied by TCRdb to the reads, yields one record per CDR3 protein. The sample lists about 450,000 distinct CDR3 sequences; roughly 30% were seen once. The sequenced material came from PBMCs. The receptors were sampled from a human donor in good health (CMV status not recorded). Some clones in this sample may be carry-over from other donors' samples. Each CDR3 is given with its conserved first and last residue. A D gene is named only where the DNA matches it firmly. Size tells how often a clone was seen (once, few, many) or the class of an expanded clone, and some rows leave it out.

clone_size	d_call	v_call	j_call	cdr3_nt	cdr3_aa
many	NA	TRBV19	TRBJ1-4	TGTGCCAGTAGTGTGCGGACGTCTAATGAAAAACTGTTTTTT	CASSVRTSNEKLFF
few	TRBD1	TRBV28	TRBJ1-1	TGTGCCATCGTACTAGGGGGCGGGACCACTGAAGCTTTCTTT	CAIVLGGGTTEAFF
NA	TRBD1	TRBV12-3/TRBV12-4	TRBJ2-5	TGTGCCAGCAGCACTACAGGGGCAGAGACCCAGTACTTC	CASSTTGAETQYF
NA	TRBD2	TRBV28	TRBJ2-7	TGTGCCACCTCGTGGCCCCAGGGACTAGCGGAGGACTACGAGCAGTACTTC	CATSWPQGLAEDYEQYF
NA	NA	TRBV14	TRBJ2-7	TGTGCCAGCAGCCAATCGACATCTAACTCCTACGAGCAGTACTTC	CASSQSTSNSYEQYF
few	NA	TRBV12-3/TRBV12-4	TRBJ1-4	TGTGCCAGCAGTCAGGGTGTCAATGAAAAACTGTTTTTT	CASSQGVNEKLFF
once	TRBD1	TRBV19	TRBJ2-7	TGTGCCAGTAGTCCTACTGGACAGGGCCTACTCTCCTACGAGCAGTACTTC	CASSPTGQGLLSYEQYF
few	TRBD1	TRBV24-1	TRBJ1-6	TGTGCCACCTCATCCGGGACAGGGAATTCACCCCTCCACTTT	CATSSGTGNSPLHF
few	NA	TRBV28	TRBJ2-3	TGTGCCAGCAGTTTAGGACAGAAATACACAGATACGCAGTATTTT	CASSLGQKYTDTQYF
NA	NA	TRBV11-2	TRBJ2-3	TGTGCCAGCAACCCCCAAGACTGGGGCACAGATACGCAGTATTTT	CASNPQDWGTDTQYF
few	NA	TRBV2	TRBJ2-5	TGTGCCAGCAGTGAAGGCGCTTTGCGGAGAGAGACCCAGTACTTC	CASSEGALRRETQYF
few	NA	TRBV12-3/TRBV12-4	TRBJ2-3	TGTGCCAGCTCTCCGAGACAGGCGAGCACAGATACGCAGTATTTT	CASSPRQASTDTQYF
few	NA	TRBV6-2/TRBV6-3	TRBJ1-1	TGTGCCAGCAGTTACTCGGGCGGCCCGAACACTGAAGCTTTCTTT	CASSYSGGPNTEAFF
few	TRBD2	TRBV7-6	TRBJ2-2	TGTGCCAGCAACCTCGGACTAGCGGGGGGGCGAGGCGGGGAGCTGTTTTTT	CASNLGLAGGRGGELFF
NA	NA	TRBV4-1	TRBJ1-2	TGCGCCAGCAGCGATTTAAACCGCCCGGAGGGCTACACCTTC	CASSDLNRPEGYTF
few	NA	TRBV14	TRBJ1-1	TGTGCCAGCAGCCAAGATTTGGGGCCAGGGTTCATGAACACTGAAGCTTTCTTT	CASSQDLGPGFMNTEAFF
many	TRBD2	TRBV7-2	TRBJ2-1	TGTGCCAGCAGCGCGCGGGGGGTACCGAACAATGAGCAGTTCTTC	CASSARGVPNNEQFF
NA	TRBD1	TRBV6-2/TRBV6-3	TRBJ1-1	TGTGCCAGCAGGGAAAGACAGGGGTACACTGAAGCTTTCTTT	CASRERQGYTEAFF
many	NA	TRBV19	TRBJ1-1	TGTGCCAGTAGTATGGGCGGACAGTCTTTCATGAACACTGAAGCTTTCTTT	CASSMGGQSFMNTEAFF
many	NA	TRBV7-2	TRBJ2-7	TGTGCCAGCAGCAAATCTAGGTTTAGTCCCTACGAGCAGTACTTC	CASSKSRFSPYEQYF
many	NA	TRBV7-6	TRBJ1-1	TGTGCCAGCAGCCAGGGACCGTACACTGAAGCTTTCTTT	CASSQGPYTEAFF
few	NA	TRBV12-3/TRBV12-4	TRBJ1-5	TGTGCCAGCAGTTCCATAGGAGGGAGCAATCAGCCCCAGCATTTT	CASSSIGGSNQPQHF
NA	NA	TRBV6-6	TRBJ2-7	TGTGCCAGCAGTTACTCGATCCAGGGTGTGGGCGAGCAGTACTTC	CASSYSIQGVGEQYF
few	NA	TRBV12-3/TRBV12-4	TRBJ1-5	TGTGCCAGCAGCAGGGTACTAAATAGCAATCAGCCCCAGCATTTT	CASSRVLNSNQPQHF
NA	NA	TRBV29-1	TRBJ2-5	TGCAGCGCTGAGACCTCAAGAAGGACCCAGTACTTC	CSAETSRRTQYF
once	TRBD1	TRBV27	TRBJ2-7	TGTGCCAGCAGTCCGGGACAGGGAGTTCGCCACGAGCAGTACTTC	CASSPGQGVRHEQYF
NA	TRBD1	TRBV7-6	TRBJ2-2	TGTGCCAGCAGAAGGACAGGGGGCACCGGGGAGCTGTTTTTT	CASRRTGGTGELFF
many	NA	TRBV11-2	TRBJ2-2	TGTGCCAGTCGGAGGGGGGCCGGGGAGCTGTTTTTT	CASRRGAGELFF
NA	TRBD1	TRBV2	TRBJ1-1	TGTGCCAGCAGAGGGACAGGGCCTACGAACACTGAAGCTTTCTTT	CASRGTGPTNTEAFF
few	NA	TRBV11-2	TRBJ1-4	TGTGCCAGCAGCTTTAGGAGGAATGAAAAACTGTTTTTT	CASSFRRNEKLFF
few	NA	TRBV12-3/TRBV12-4	TRBJ2-1	TGTGCCAGCGGGCCCGAGGTCTCCTACAATGAGCAGTTCTTC	CASGPEVSYNEQFF
NA	NA	TRBV6-6	TRBJ1-1	TGTGCCAGCAGCACAGACGTTGGGAACACTGAAGCTTTCTTT	CASSTDVGNTEAFF
NA	TRBD1	TRBV6-2/TRBV6-3	TRBJ2-7	TGTGCCAGCAGTCCGGACAGGCGAACCTACGAGCAGTACTTC	CASSPDRRTYEQYF
few	TRBD1	TRBV19	TRBJ1-5	TGTGCCAGTACCGACAGGGGCAATCAGCCCCAGCATTTT	CASTDRGNQPQHF
many	NA	TRBV28	TRBJ2-5	TGTGCCAGCAGTTTATCGTGGATAGAGACCCAGTACTTC	CASSLSWIETQYF